The 26 T cell receptor beta chains reported below all come from one sample, sequenced in a study of cytotoxic CD8 clonotypes in ibrutinib-treated CLL. The table came from immunoSEQ multiplex PCR; TCRdb's copy has only in-frame clones and leaves some out. The repertoire consists of some 150,000 clones, with 70% to 80% occurring once and the leading ten covering approximately 28%. This sample comprised PBMCs, obtained after 12 months of ibrutinib treatment. These receptors originate from a human donor with chronic lymphocytic leukemia.

As to this clone: The junction shows a germline mismatch at one end, possibly a read error. The chain links TRBV7-7 to TRBJ2-2; D unclear. The CDR3 is 16 residues long. Germline CDR1 SSHAT, CDR2 FNYEAQ (reference sequence). CDR3 loop: CASSLTTDPNTGELFF. CDR3 nucleotide sequence: TGTGCTAGCAGCTTAACGACGGATCCGAACACCGGGGAGCTGTTTTTT.

The chain couples TRBV7-9 to TRBJ1-5, with 10 bases matching TRBD1. The CDR3 covers 14 residues. Germline loops: CDR1 SEHNR, CDR2 FQNEAQ (reference sequence). Trimming removed 6 bases from V and 4 bases from J; junction bases left unmatched: 3. The CDR3 protein is CASSEDRGNQPQHF. In DNA, the CDR3 is TGTGCCAGCAGTGAGGACAGGGGGAATCAGCCCCAGCATTTT.

The chain has TRBV6-6 and TRBJ2-1; D not resolved. In germline, CDR1 is MNHNY, CDR2 SVGAGI (reference sequence). V shed 8 bases and J shed 3 bases, with 14 bases lying between them. The length of the CDR3 is 14 residues. CDR3 DNA sequence: TGTGCCAGCGTGGGCTTGCCGGACTACAATGAGCAGTTCTTC. This sequence encodes CASVGLPDYNEQFF.

The chain couples TRBV7-2 to TRBJ1-1; D remains unclear. This CDR3 region has 13 residues. Germline CDR1 is SGHTA and CDR2 is FQGNSA. V lost 2 bases to trimming and J lost 5 bases, with 9 bases between them. This CDR3 reads CASSLSTWTEAFF. The CDR3 DNA reads TGTGCCAGCAGCTTAAGTACATGGACTGAAGCTTTCTTT. The variable domain in full, completed from reference TRBV7-2 and TRBJ1-1, reads GAGVSQSPSNKVTEKGKDVELRCDPISGHTALYWYRQSLGQGLEFLIYFQGNSAPDKSGLPSDRFSAERTGGSVSTLTIQRTQQEDSAVYLCASSLSTWTEAFFGQGTRLTVV.

This chain joins TRBV4-1 and TRBJ1-2; 7 nucleotides line up with TRBD1. After removal of 3 bases from V and 3 bases from J, the junction contained 13 bases not matched to a gene. Germline V CDR1 and CDR2: MGHRA, YSYEKL. CDR3 length equals 17 residues. The CDR3 loop is CASSHPPVQGEDYGYTF. The CDR3 coding sequence is TGCGCCAGCAGCCATCCACCGGTTCAGGGGGAAGACTATGGCTACACCTTC.

V and J are TRBV7-2 and TRBJ1-1; 10 nucleotides match TRBD1. The germline gives CDR1 SGHTA, CDR2 FQGNSA. The trim removed 1 base at V and 1 base at J, leaving 3 bases unmatched. The CDR3 is made up of 16 amino acids. CDR3 sequence (DNA): TGTGCCAGCAGCTTAGGCTGGGACAGGGGGAACACTGAAGCTTTCTTT. This translates into CASSLGWDRGNTEAFF.

V and J are TRBV18 and TRBJ2-7, with 7 bases aligning to TRBD1. From germline, CDR1 is KGHSH and CDR2 LQKENI. The CDR3 covers 13 residues. V was pared by 5 bases and J by 4 bases, with 5 bases of the junction left unmatched. The CDR3 loop reads CASSATGLYEQYF. The CDR3 DNA reads TGTGCCAGCTCAGCGACAGGGTTGTACGAGCAGTACTTC.

The genes are TRBV28 and TRBJ2-7, with 12 bases identical to TRBD1. Germline V gives CDR1 MDHEN, CDR2 SYDVKM. CDR3 length: 14 residues. Trimming cost V 10 bases and J 5 bases; bases outside gene matches: 9. The CDR3 DNA sequence: TGTGCCACCGAAGGGACAGGGGGCTGGGACGAGCAGTACTTC. Its protein product is CATEGTGGWDEQYF.

The genes are TRBV28 and TRBJ2-3; TRBD2 matches at 10 bases. The CDR3 length is 15 residues. Germline V gene data show CDR1 as MDHEN and CDR2 as SYDVKM. J lost 5 bases, V lost 3 bases, and 5 bases had no gene match. In nucleotides, the CDR3 is TGTGCCAGCAGTTTTTTAGCGGGGGGTGGAGATACGCAGTATTTT. As protein: CASSFLAGGGDTQYF.

V usage is TRBV7-9 and J usage is TRBJ1-2; D gene uncertain. The V end lost 7 bases, the J end lost 4 bases, and 13 bases lay between the germline ends. The CDR3 spans 13 residues. Germline CDR1 reads SEHNR; CDR2 reads FQNEAQ (reference sequence). DNA of the CDR3: TGTGCCAGCACCTCAAGATCGGGCTATGGCTACACCTTC. Its translation is CASTSRSGYGYTF.

The rearrangement links TRBV7-2 to TRBJ1-1; 8 bases align to TRBD1. The germline gives CDR1 SGHTA, CDR2 FQGNSA. Trimming at V came to 3 bases and at J to 0 bases, leaving 6 bases not matched to a gene. This CDR3 has 16 amino acids. The CDR3 region has the DNA TGTGCCAGCAGCTTGGGACAGGCGATCTTGAACACTGAAGCTTTCTTT. Amino acid sequence: CASSLGQAILNTEAFF.

The CDR3 nucleotides are TGTGCCAGCAGTTACAGGGGAAATAATGAAAAACTGTTTTTT. It yields the protein CASSYRGNNEKLFF. V is TRBV28 and J is TRBJ1-4, with 7 positions matching TRBD1. The CDR3 has 14 residues. Looked up from germline, CDR1 is MDHEN and CDR2 is SYDVKM. J gave up 4 bases and V 4 bases, and 3 bases lay outside the gene matches. The full variable domain, rest sourced from reference TRBV28 and TRBJ1-4, is DVKVTQSSRYLVKRTGEKVFLECVQDMDHENMFWYRQDPGLGLRLIYFSYDVKMKEKGDIPEGYSVSREKKERFSLILESASTNQTSMYLCASSYRGNNEKLFFGSGTQLSVL.

The chain links TRBV11-1 to TRBJ2-2, with D maybe TRBD1 (5 bases). Germline V gives CDR1 SGHAT, CDR2 FQDESV (reference sequence). The V end was cut by 1 base, the J end by 2 bases, with 8 bases between. This CDR3 is 15 amino acids long. This CDR3 is CASSLVTANTGELFF. CDR3 bases: TGTGCCAGCAGCTTAGTGACAGCAAACACCGGGGAGCTGTTTTTT.

The chain couples TRBV29-1 to TRBJ1-1; no firm D call. This CDR3 has 12 amino acids. V dropped 7 bases and J dropped 7 bases, with 16 bases sitting between them. Germline CDR1 SQVTM, CDR2 ANQGSEA. Here the CDR3 DNA reads TGCAGCGCCGGAGGCGGTTATAATGAAGCTTTCTTT. This codes for CSAGGGYNEAFF.

This sequence joins TRBV30 and TRBJ1-5; 9 nucleotides agree with TRBD1. Trimming at V came to 0 bases and at J to 7 bases, leaving 13 bases not matched to a gene. Germline lookup yields CDR1 GTSNPN and CDR2 SVGIG (reference sequence). The CDR3 is made up of 17 amino acids. The CDR3 DNA reads as TGTGCCTGGAGTGTACTATTTCTCGGGACAGGGATACAGCCCCAGCATTTT. Protein product: CAWSVLFLGTGIQPQHF.

CDR3 bases: TGTGCCAGCTCACCATCGAGGGGCGTCACCTACGAGCAGTACTTC. This encodes CASSPSRGVTYEQYF. The chain couples TRBV18 to TRBJ2-7, with D perhaps being TRBD1 or TRBD2 (5 bases each). From germline, CDR1 is KGHSH and CDR2 LQKENI. Trimming took off 2 bases at V and 2 bases at J, with 13 bases between the two ends. The CDR3 sequence is 15 residues long.

This clone was seen more than once but under ten times. J is TRBJ2-5 and V is TRBV27; D is perhaps TRBD1 or TRBD2 (5 bases each). Germline CDR1 is MNHEY and CDR2 is SMNVEV (reference sequence). The CDR3 length is 11 residues. Trimming took 4 bases from V and 7 from J, leaving 7 bases between them. CDR3 DNA: TGTGCCAGCAGTTATGGGGGGACCCAGTACTTC. It translates to CASSYGGTQYF.

The V gene is TRBV6-1, the J gene TRBJ2-7; 7 positions agree with TRBD1. The CDR3 is 14 residues long. The germline V gene encodes CDR1 MNHNS and CDR2 SASEGT. V lost 2 bases and J lost 4; bases outside the gene matches: 5. The chain's CDR3 is CASSEPGQRYEQYF. The CDR3 DNA reads TGTGCCAGCAGTGAACCGGGACAGAGATACGAGCAGTACTTC.

In the case of this clone: Its ends do not fully match the called genes, so a read error is possible. V is TRBV27 and J is TRBJ2-7, with a weak D call TRBD1 (7 bases). The length of the CDR3 is 17 residues. The germline CDR1 and CDR2 sequences are MNHEY and SMNVEV (reference sequence). CDR3: CASRPIANRGGIYEQYF. In DNA, the CDR3 is TGTGCGAGCAGGCCGATTGCGAACAGGGGAGGAATCTACGAGCAGTACTTC.

The chain joins TRBV27 to TRBJ2-3, with D perhaps matching TRBD2 (5 bases). V lost 3 bases and J 2 bases, leaving 12 bases between the germline ends. Germline V gene lookup returns CDR1 MNHEY and CDR2 SMNVEV (reference sequence). The CDR3 loop spans 15 amino acids. The CDR3 sequence: CASSFISDFTDTQYF. The CDR3 DNA sequence: TGTGCCAGCAGTTTTATTTCGGACTTCACAGATACGCAGTATTTT.

This clone was seen a handful of times. The chain is built from TRBV15 and TRBJ1-1; maybe TRBD1 (5 bases). V was pared by 5 bases and J by 1 base, with 8 bases between. Germline CDR1 reads LNHNV; CDR2 reads YYDKDF (reference sequence). The CDR3 is 13 residues long. The CDR3, as DNA: TGTGCCACCAGCGCGAGGGGGAACACTGAAGCTTTCTTT. It codes for CATSARGNTEAFF.

This clone was detected only once. The chain carries TRBV19 and TRBJ1-2; D ambiguous. The V end lost 3 bases, the J end lost 5 bases, and 13 bases lay between the germline ends. The CDR3 covers 14 residues. Germline V gene sequence: CDR1 LNHDA, CDR2 SQIVND (reference sequence). The CDR3 protein is CASSIIFGDYGYTF. CDR3 coding DNA: TGTGCCAGTAGTATTATTTTTGGGGATTATGGCTACACCTTC.

V gene TRBV27 combines with J gene TRBJ2-7, with D unclear. The CDR3 spans 14 residues. Trimming stripped 3 bases from V and 2 bases from J, with 11 bases between. Germline CDR1 is MNHEY and CDR2 is SMNVEV (reference sequence). CDR3 in DNA: TGTGCCAGCAGTTTTAGCAGGTCGACCTACGAGCAGTACTTC. Its protein is CASSFSRSTYEQYF.

The CDR3 DNA is TGTGCCAGCAGAAGGACCGTTAACTATGGCTACACCTTC. This encodes CASRRTVNYGYTF. This rearrangement joins TRBV6-1 to TRBJ1-2, with unresolved D. The CDR3 is 13 residues long. CDR1 is MNHNS, CDR2 SASEGT, per germline. V shed 6 bases and J shed 1 base, with 9 bases lying between them.

This clone was seen a few times. The V call is TRBV30, the J call TRBJ2-3, with 9 bases lining up with TRBD2. Germline CDR1 GTSNPN, CDR2 SVGIG (reference sequence). The V gene end was trimmed by 1 base and the J gene end by 1 base; junction bases not matched to a gene: 3. The CDR3 length is 15 residues. This CDR3 reads CAWSEGLAGTDTQYF. The CDR3, as DNA: TGTGCCTGGAGTGAGGGACTAGCTGGCACAGATACGCAGTATTTT.

Only a few counts were recorded for this clone. This rearrangement joins TRBV10-3 to TRBJ1-4; 8 bases are a match to TRBD1. CDR3 length: 13 amino acids. Unmatched junction bases numbered 3, after V lost 2 bases and J lost 10 bases. Germline V CDR1 and CDR2: ENHRY, SYGVKD. The CDR3 loop reads CAISEPDRAKLFF. In DNA form, the CDR3 reads TGTGCCATCAGTGAGCCGGACAGGGCAAAACTGTTTTTT.